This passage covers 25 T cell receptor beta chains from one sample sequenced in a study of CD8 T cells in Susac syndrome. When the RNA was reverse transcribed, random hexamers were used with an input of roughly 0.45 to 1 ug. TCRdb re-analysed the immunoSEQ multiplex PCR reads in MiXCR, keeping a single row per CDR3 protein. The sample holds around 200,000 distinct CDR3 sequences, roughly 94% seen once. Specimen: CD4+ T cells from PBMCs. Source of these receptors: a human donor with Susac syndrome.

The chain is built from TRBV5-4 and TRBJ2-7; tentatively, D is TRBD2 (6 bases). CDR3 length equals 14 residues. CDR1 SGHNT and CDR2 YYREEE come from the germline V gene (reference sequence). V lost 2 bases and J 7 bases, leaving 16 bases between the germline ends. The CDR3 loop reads CASSFGRDLGEQYF. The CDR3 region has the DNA TGTGCCAGCAGCTTTGGGCGGGACTTGGGGGAGCAGTACTTC.

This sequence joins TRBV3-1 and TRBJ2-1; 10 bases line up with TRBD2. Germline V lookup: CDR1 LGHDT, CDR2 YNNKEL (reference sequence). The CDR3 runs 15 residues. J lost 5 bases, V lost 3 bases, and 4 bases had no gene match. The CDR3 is CASSHLAGVNNEQFF. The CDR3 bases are TGTGCCAGCAGCCACCTAGCGGGAGTGAACAATGAGCAGTTCTTC.

The CDR3 is CASSWDRVQETQYF. Here the CDR3 DNA reads TGTGCCAGCAGTTGGGACAGGGTCCAAGAGACCCAGTACTTC. The chain employs TRBV6-6 and TRBJ2-5; 9 bases align to TRBD1. Germline CDR1 is MNHNY and CDR2 is SVGAGI (reference sequence). The V and J ends lost 4 bases and 1 base, in that order; junction bases with no gene match: 1. The CDR3 consists of 14 residues.

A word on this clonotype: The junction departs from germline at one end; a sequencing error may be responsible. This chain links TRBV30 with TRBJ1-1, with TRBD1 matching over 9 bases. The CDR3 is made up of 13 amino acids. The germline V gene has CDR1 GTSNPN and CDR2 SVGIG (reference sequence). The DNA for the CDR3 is TGCGCCGGGACAGGGAACTTGAACACTGAAGCTTTCTTT. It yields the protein CAGTGNLNTEAFF.

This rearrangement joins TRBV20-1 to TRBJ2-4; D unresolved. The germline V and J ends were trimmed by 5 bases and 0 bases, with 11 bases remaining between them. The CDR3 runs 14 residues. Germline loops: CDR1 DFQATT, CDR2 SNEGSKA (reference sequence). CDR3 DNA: TGCAGTGCTGACCCTAGTCTAGCCAAAAACATTCAGTACTTC. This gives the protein CSADPSLAKNIQYF.

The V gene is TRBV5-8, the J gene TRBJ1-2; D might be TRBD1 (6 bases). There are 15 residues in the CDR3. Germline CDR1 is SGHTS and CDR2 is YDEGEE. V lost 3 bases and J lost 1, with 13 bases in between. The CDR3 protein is CASSYGQPNNYGYTF. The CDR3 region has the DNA TGTGCCAGCAGCTATGGACAGCCGAATAACTATGGCTACACCTTC.

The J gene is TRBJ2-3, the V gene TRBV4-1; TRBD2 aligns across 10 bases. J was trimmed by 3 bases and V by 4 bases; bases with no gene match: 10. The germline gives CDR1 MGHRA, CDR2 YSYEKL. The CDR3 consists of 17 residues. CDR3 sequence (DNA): TGCGCCAGCAGCCCCGGACTAGCGGTGGAGTATACAGATACGCAGTATTTT. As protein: CASSPGLAVEYTDTQYF.

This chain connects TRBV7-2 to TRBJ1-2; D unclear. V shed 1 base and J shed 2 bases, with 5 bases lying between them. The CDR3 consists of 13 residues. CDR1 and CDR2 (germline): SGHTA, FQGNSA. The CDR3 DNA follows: TGTGCCAGCAGCTTAGAGGGCAACTATGGCTACACCTTC. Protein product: CASSLEGNYGYTF. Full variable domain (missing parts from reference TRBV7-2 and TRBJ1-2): GAGVSQSPSNKVTEKGKDVELRCDPISGHTALYWYRQSLGQGLEFLIYFQGNSAPDKSGLPSDRFSAERTGGSVSTLTIQRTQQEDSAVYLCASSLEGNYGYTFGSGTRLTVV.

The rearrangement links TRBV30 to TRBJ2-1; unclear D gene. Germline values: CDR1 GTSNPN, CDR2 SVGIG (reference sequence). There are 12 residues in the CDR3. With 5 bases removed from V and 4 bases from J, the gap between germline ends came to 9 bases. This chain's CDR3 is CAWGHEYNEQFF. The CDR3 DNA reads TGTGCCTGGGGGCATGAGTACAATGAGCAGTTCTTC.

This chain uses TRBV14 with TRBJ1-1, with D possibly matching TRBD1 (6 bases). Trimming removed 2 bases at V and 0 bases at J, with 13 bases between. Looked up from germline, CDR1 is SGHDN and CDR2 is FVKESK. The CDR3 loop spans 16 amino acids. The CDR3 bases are TGTGCCAGCAGCCAATACCAACAGGGAATGAACACTGAAGCTTTCTTT. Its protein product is CASSQYQQGMNTEAFF.

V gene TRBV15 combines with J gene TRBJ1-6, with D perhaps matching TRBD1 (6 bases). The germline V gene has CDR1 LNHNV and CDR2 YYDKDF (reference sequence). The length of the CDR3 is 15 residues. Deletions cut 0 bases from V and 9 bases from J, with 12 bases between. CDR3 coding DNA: TGTGCCACCAGCAGAGATTTTACAGGGACTTCACCCCTCCACTTT. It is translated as CATSRDFTGTSPLHF.

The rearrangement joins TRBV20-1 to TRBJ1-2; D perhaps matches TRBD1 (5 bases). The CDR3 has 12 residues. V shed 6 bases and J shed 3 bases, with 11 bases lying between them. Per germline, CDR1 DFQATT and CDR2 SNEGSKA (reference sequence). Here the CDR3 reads CSATGLDYGYTF. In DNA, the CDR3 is TGCAGTGCAACGGGACTGGACTATGGCTACACCTTC.

CDR3 loop: CASGDRGYEQYF. The CDR3 DNA reads TGTGCCAGCGGAGACAGGGGCTACGAGCAGTACTTC. V and J are TRBV27 and TRBJ2-7, with 8 positions matching TRBD1. V was clipped by 8 bases and J by 3 bases; unmatched bases: 3. The CDR3 covers 12 residues. Germline assignment: CDR1 MNHEY and CDR2 SMNVEV (reference sequence).

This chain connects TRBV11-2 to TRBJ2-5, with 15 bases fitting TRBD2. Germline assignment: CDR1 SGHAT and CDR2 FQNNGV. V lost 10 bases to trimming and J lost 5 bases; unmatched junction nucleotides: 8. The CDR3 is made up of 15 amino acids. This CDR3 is CATSGLAGGRETQYF. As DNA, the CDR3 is TGTGCCACCTCCGGACTAGCGGGAGGGAGGGAGACCCAGTACTTC.

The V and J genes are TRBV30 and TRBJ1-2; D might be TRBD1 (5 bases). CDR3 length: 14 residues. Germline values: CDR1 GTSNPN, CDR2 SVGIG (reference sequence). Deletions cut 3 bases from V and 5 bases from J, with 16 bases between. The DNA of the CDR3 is TGTGCCTGGAGCACCGCGGACACAGAATATGGCTACACCTTC. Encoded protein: CAWSTADTEYGYTF.

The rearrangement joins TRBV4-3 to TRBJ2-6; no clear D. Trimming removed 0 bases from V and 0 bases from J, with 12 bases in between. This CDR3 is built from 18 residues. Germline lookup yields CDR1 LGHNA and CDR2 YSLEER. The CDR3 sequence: CASSQDSDISSGANVLTF. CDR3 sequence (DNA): TGCGCCAGCAGCCAAGACAGTGACATAAGCTCTGGGGCCAACGTCCTGACTTTC.

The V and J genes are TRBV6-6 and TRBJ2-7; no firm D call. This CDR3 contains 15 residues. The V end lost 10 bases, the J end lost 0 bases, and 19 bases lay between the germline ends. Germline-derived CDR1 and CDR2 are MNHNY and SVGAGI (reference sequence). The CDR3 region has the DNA TGTGCCACCTCAAAAACACGGACCGGCTCCTACGAGCAGTACTTC. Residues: CATSKTRTGSYEQYF.

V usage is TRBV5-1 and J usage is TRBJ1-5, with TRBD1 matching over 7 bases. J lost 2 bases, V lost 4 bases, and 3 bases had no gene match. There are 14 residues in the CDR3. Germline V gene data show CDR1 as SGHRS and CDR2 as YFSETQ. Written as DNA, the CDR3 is TGCGCCAGCAGCAGTACAGGGGGCAATCAGCCCCAGCATTTT. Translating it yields CASSSTGGNQPQHF.

CDR3 sequence (DNA): TGTGCCAGCAGCGTAGGTGCAGGGACCACCGGGGAGCTGTTTTTT. It translates to CASSVGAGTTGELFF. This chain connects TRBV9 to TRBJ2-2; tentatively, D is TRBD1 or TRBD2 (5 bases each). The germline V gene encodes CDR1 SGDLS and CDR2 YYNGEE. V was cut by 0 bases and J by 4 bases, with 10 bases left in between. There are 15 residues in the CDR3.

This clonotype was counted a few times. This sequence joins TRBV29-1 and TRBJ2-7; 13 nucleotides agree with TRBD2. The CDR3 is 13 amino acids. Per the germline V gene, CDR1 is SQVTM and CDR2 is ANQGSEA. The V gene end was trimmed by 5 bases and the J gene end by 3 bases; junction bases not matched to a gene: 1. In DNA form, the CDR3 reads TGCAGCGTTAGGACTAGCGGGAGCTACGAGCAGTACTTC. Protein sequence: CSVRTSGSYEQYF.

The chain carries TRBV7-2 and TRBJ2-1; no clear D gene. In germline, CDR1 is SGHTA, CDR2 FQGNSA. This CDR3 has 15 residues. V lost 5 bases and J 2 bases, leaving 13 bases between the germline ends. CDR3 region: CASSMVARAYNEQFF. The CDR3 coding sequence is TGTGCCAGCAGCATGGTGGCTAGGGCCTACAATGAGCAGTTCTTC.

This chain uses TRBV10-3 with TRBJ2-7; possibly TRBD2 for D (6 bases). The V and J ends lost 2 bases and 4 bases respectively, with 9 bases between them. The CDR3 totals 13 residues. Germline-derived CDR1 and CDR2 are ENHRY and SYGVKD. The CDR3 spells CAISEPGRYEQYF. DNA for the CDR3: TGTGCCATCAGTGAGCCGGGGAGGTACGAGCAGTACTTC.

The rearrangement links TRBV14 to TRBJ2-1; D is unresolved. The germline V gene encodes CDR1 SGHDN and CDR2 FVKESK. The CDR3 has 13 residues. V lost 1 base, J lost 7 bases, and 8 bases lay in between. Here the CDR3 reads CASSQVLWNEQFF. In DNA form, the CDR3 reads TGTGCCAGCAGCCAAGTTTTGTGGAATGAGCAGTTCTTC.

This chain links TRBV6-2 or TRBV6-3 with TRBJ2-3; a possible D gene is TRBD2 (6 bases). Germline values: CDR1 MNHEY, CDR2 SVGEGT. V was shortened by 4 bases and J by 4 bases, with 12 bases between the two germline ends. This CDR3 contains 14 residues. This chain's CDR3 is CASSFSRDADTQYF. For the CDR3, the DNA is TGTGCCAGCAGTTTCTCGCGGGATGCAGATACGCAGTATTTT.

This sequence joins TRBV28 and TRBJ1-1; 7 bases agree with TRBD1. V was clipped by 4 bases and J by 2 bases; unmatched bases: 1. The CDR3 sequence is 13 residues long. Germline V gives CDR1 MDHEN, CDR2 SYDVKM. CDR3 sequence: CASSWDSNTEAFF. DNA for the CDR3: TGTGCCAGCAGTTGGGACAGTAACACTGAAGCTTTCTTT.